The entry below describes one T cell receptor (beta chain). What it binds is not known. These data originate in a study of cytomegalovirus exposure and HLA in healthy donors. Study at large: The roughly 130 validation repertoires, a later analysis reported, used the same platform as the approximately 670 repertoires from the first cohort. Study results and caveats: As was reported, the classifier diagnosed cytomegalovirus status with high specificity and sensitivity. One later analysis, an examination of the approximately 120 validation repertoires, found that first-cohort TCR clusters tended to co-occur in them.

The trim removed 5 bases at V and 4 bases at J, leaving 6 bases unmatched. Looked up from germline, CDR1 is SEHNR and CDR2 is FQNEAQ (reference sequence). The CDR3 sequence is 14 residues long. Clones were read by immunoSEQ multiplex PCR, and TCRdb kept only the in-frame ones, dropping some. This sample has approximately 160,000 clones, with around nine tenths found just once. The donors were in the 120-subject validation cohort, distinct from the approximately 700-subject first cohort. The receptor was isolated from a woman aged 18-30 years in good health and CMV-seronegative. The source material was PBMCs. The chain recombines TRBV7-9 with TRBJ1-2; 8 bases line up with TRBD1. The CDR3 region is CASSPPQGAYGYTF. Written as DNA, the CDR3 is TGTGCCAGCAGCCCGCCGCAGGGGGCCTATGGCTACACCTTC.